These 25 T cell receptor beta chains share one sample of origin, sequenced in a study of T-cell memory formation after mild COVID-19. MiXCR was run by TCRdb on the 5' RACE reads, yielding one entry per CDR3 protein. The sample carries more than 300,000 distinct CDR3 sequences, roughly 15% recorded once. Specimen: PBMCs or a T cell subset sorted from them (not recorded which). The origin of the receptors is a man aged 18 to 35 who had mild COVID-19 (a few samples of this study predate the infection). Cell type and time point are not known.

This clonotype has more than one count but fewer than ten. This chain links TRBV9 with TRBJ2-1; 10 bases are shared with TRBD2. The CDR3 has 16 residues. CDR1 and CDR2 (germline): SGDLS, YYNGEE. J lost 2 bases, V lost 3 bases, and 5 bases had no gene match. The CDR3 bases are TGTGCCAGCAGCGCAGCGGGGGGGCCGCCCTACAATGAGCAGTTCTTC. This encodes CASSAAGGPPYNEQFF.

This clonotype was seen more than once but under ten times. The chain joins TRBV7-9 to TRBJ1-2, with a weak D call TRBD1 (5 bases). Germline CDR1 is SEHNR and CDR2 is FQNEAQ (reference sequence). The CDR3 consists of 15 residues. Trimming took 5 bases from V and 1 from J, leaving 14 bases between them. CDR3 amino acids: CASSPQGRRNYGYTF. In nucleotides, the CDR3 is TGTGCCAGCAGCCCTCAGGGAAGGCGTAACTATGGCTACACCTTC.

This clonotype was found a few times. This chain connects TRBV7-9 to TRBJ2-5, with D tentatively TRBD1 or TRBD2 (6 bases each). V shed 4 bases and J shed 5 bases, with 14 bases lying between them. The CDR3 covers 14 residues. Germline V CDR1 and CDR2: SEHNR, FQNEAQ (reference sequence). The DNA of the CDR3 is TGTGCCAGCAGCTCACTGGGGGGCCTGGAGACCCAGTACTTC. It encodes CASSSLGGLETQYF. Full variable domain (missing parts from reference TRBV7-9 and TRBJ2-5): DTGVSQNPRHKITKRGQNVTFRCDPISEHNRLYWYRQTLGQGPEFLTYFQNEAQLEKSRLLSDRFSAERPKGSFSTLEIQRTEQGDSAMYLCASSSLGGLETQYFGPGTRLLVL.

This clonotype came up a few times. The chain recombines TRBV24-1 with TRBJ1-1; D gene uncertain. With 5 bases removed from V and 5 bases from J, the gap between germline ends came to 5 bases. Germline CDR1 reads KGHDR; CDR2 reads SFDVKD. This CDR3 comprises 11 residues. This CDR3 reads CATSGGTEAFF. In nucleotides, the CDR3 is TGTGCCACCAGTGGTGGGACTGAAGCTTTCTTT.

This clonotype was observed a single time. The chain is built from TRBV29-1 and TRBJ2-7; perhaps D is TRBD1 or TRBD2 (5 bases each). The CDR3 runs 13 residues. Germline values: CDR1 SQVTM, CDR2 ANQGSEA. The V end was cut by 0 bases, the J end by 9 bases, with 15 bases between. CDR3 bases: TGCAGCGTTGAAGATCAACGGGGCTCGGGGCAGTACGTC. Its translation is CSVEDQRGSGQYV.

This clonotype was counted between two and nine times. The chain is built from TRBV7-2 and TRBJ1-1; no clear D. The CDR3 has 14 amino acids. V gave up 2 bases and J gave up 8 bases, with 15 bases separating them. Germline V gene lookup returns CDR1 SGHTA and CDR2 FQGNSA. Written as DNA, the CDR3 is TGTGCCAGCAGCTTACAGGCTACCCTTGGCGAAGCTTTCTTT. It translates to CASSLQATLGEAFF. The full variable domain, with the rest looked up from reference TRBV7-2 and TRBJ1-1, is GAGVSQSPSNKVTEKGKDVELRCDPISGHTALYWYRQSLGQGLEFLIYFQGNSAPDKSGLPSDRFSAERTGGSVSTLTIQRTQQEDSAVYLCASSLQATLGEAFFGQGTRLTVV.

This clonotype has a count of ten or more. The CDR3 DNA is TGCGCCAGCAGCCATGCCAGGGGGAACTATGGCTACACCTTC. Translated: CASSHARGNYGYTF. The V call is TRBV4-3, the J call TRBJ1-2, with 7 nucleotides matching TRBD1. Trimming took 3 bases from V and 2 from J; bases not matched to a gene: 3. The CDR3 runs to 14 residues. Germline assignment: CDR1 LGHNA and CDR2 YSLEER.

This clonotype was seen a handful of times. The genes are TRBV20-1 and TRBJ2-5; 10 bases are shared with TRBD1. V was pared by 0 bases and J by 1 base, with 2 bases of the junction left unmatched. The CDR3 has 15 residues. Germline V gives CDR1 DFQATT, CDR2 SNEGSKA (reference sequence). The chain's CDR3 is CSARETGGLQETQYF. CDR3 DNA sequence: TGCAGTGCTAGAGAGACAGGGGGCCTCCAAGAGACCCAGTACTTC.

This clonotype turned up a few times. This rearrangement joins TRBV9 to TRBJ2-3; no clear D. The V end lost 5 bases, the J end lost 1 base, and 14 bases lay between the germline ends. The CDR3 sequence is 15 residues long. Looked up from germline, CDR1 is SGDLS and CDR2 is YYNGEE. CDR3 in amino acids: CASRKTYWGTDTQYF. For the CDR3, the DNA is TGTGCCAGCAGAAAGACCTACTGGGGCACAGATACGCAGTATTTT.

This clonotype has just a few counts. This chain connects TRBV19 to TRBJ1-6, with no clear D. V lost 6 bases and J 10 bases, leaving 16 bases between the germline ends. This CDR3 comprises 14 residues. Per germline, CDR1 LNHDA and CDR2 SQIVND (reference sequence). The CDR3: CASSDPTTSSPLHF. CDR3 nucleotides: TGTGCCAGTAGCGACCCAACGACCAGCTCACCCCTCCACTTT.

This clonotype was observed a handful of times. The chain uses TRBV6-6 and TRBJ2-7; perhaps TRBD1 as D (6 bases). The CDR3 spans 16 residues. Trimming took off 7 bases at V and 1 base at J, with 20 bases between the two ends. Germline V gene lookup returns CDR1 MNHNY and CDR2 SVGAGI (reference sequence). The CDR3 sequence is CASTMTETGRSYEQYV. Here the CDR3 DNA reads TGTGCCAGCACCATGACGGAGACAGGACGGTCCTACGAGCAGTACGTC.

This chain connects TRBV10-3 to TRBJ2-1, with D possibly TRBD1 on 6 matching bases. Germline values: CDR1 ENHRY, CDR2 SYGVKD. There are 15 residues in the CDR3. Trimming cost V 2 bases and J 2 bases, with 10 bases left between them. Here the CDR3 DNA reads TGTGCCATCAGTGAGAGACAGGTGACCTACAATGAGCAGTTCTTC. It specifies CAISERQVTYNEQFF.

This rearrangement joins TRBV20-1 to TRBJ1-5, with a tentative D call TRBD1 (6 bases). The CDR3 has 13 residues. V was clipped by 3 bases and J by 5 bases, with 11 bases between them. The germline V gene has CDR1 DFQATT and CDR2 SNEGSKA (reference sequence). The DNA of the CDR3 is TGCAGTGCTAGCCGAGACAGGTATCAGCCCCAGCATTTT. The encoded protein is CSASRDRYQPQHF.

The chain is built from TRBV12-3 or TRBV12-4 and TRBJ1-1; D is unclear. Trimming removed 6 bases from V and 3 bases from J, with 11 bases in between. This CDR3 spans 13 amino acids. DNA for the CDR3: TGTGCCAGCAGCCTCGGCAAGGACACTGAAGCTTTCTTT. Translated: CASSLGKDTEAFF.

This clonotype was seen at least ten times. The chain links TRBV4-3 to TRBJ2-3; 7 bases are a match to TRBD2. With V trimmed by 4 bases and J by 10 bases, 5 bases remained unmatched. Germline V gene data show CDR1 as LGHNA and CDR2 as YSLEER. The CDR3 is 12 residues long. CDR3 in DNA: TGCGCCAGCAGCCGGGGGGGAGAGGCGCAGTATTTT. It is translated as CASSRGGEAQYF.

The chain combines TRBV12-3 or TRBV12-4 with TRBJ2-7; TRBD2 matches 11 bases. J gave up 5 bases and V 6 bases, and 6 bases lay outside the gene matches. This CDR3 region has 14 residues. Here the CDR3 DNA reads TGTGCCAGCAGGGGTAGCGGGGGGGCCAACGAGCAGTACTTC. Residues: CASRGSGGANEQYF.

This clonotype has just a few counts. The gene calls are TRBV4-1 and TRBJ2-1; 7 bases match TRBD2. The CDR3 is 15 amino acids. Germline V gene lookup returns CDR1 MGHRA and CDR2 YSYEKL. V dropped 0 bases and J dropped 5; count of bases not matched to a gene: 4. The CDR3 reads CASSQDRGRDNEQFF. The DNA for the CDR3 is TGCGCCAGCAGCCAAGATCGGGGGAGGGACAATGAGCAGTTCTTC.

This clonotype was seen a handful of times. The chain joins TRBV4-3 to TRBJ2-7; perhaps TRBD1 as D (6 bases). Germline assignment: CDR1 LGHNA and CDR2 YSLEER. With 6 bases removed from V and 5 bases from J, the gap between germline ends came to 20 bases. CDR3 length equals 15 residues. CDR3 in DNA: TGCGCCAGCAGGAGATGGGACAAGGCGTGGGACGAGCAGTACTTC. Translation: CASRRWDKAWDEQYF.

This clonotype was detected a few times. This chain connects TRBV5-1 to TRBJ2-3; 13 bases align to TRBD2. The CDR3 is made up of 15 amino acids. CDR1 is SGHRS, CDR2 YFSETQ, per germline. V gave up 4 bases and J gave up 5 bases; unmatched junction bases: 4. The CDR3 nucleotides are TGCGCCAGCAGCGCGGGACTAGCGGGGATAGATACGCAGTATTTT. Translation gives CASSAGLAGIDTQYF. Full variable domain (missing parts from reference TRBV5-1 and TRBJ2-3): KAGVTQTPRYLIKTRGQQVTLSCSPISGHRSVSWYQQTPGQGLQFLFEYFSETQRNKGNFPGRFSGRQFSNSRSEMNVSTLELGDSALYLCASSAGLAGIDTQYFGPGTRLTVL.

V usage is TRBV5-6 and J usage is TRBJ2-7; D is unclear. Germline lookup yields CDR1 SGHDT and CDR2 YYEEEE. Trimming removed 4 bases at V and 7 bases at J, with 15 bases between. This CDR3 spans 13 amino acids. The CDR3 bases are TGTGCCAGCAGCGAAGGGAATTTGGTAGAGCAGTACGTC. Its protein is CASSEGNLVEQYV.

V is TRBV6-1 and J is TRBJ2-7, with a tentative D call TRBD1 (6 bases). V was clipped by 0 bases and J by 4 bases, with 10 bases between them. Per germline, CDR1 MNHNS and CDR2 SASEGT. This CDR3 comprises 14 residues. Here the CDR3 DNA reads TGTGCCAGCAGTGAAGCGCCCAGGGGTTACGAGCAGTACGTC. This encodes CASSEAPRGYEQYV.

The gene calls are TRBV3-1 and TRBJ2-7, with no clear D. Trimming removed 1 base at V and 6 bases at J, with 7 bases between. The germline V gene has CDR1 LGHDT and CDR2 YNNKEL (reference sequence). The CDR3 covers 12 residues. CDR3 sequence: CASSQALGEQYV. In DNA form, the CDR3 reads TGTGCCAGCAGCCAAGCCTTGGGCGAGCAGTACGTC.

CDR3 nucleotide sequence: TGTGCCGCCAGAGAGTGGTACGAGCAGTACGTC. Residues: CAAREWYEQYV. The chain couples TRBV15 to TRBJ2-7; D gene ambiguous. From germline, CDR1 is LNHNV and CDR2 YYDKDF (reference sequence). The CDR3 is made up of 11 amino acids.

A few counts support this clonotype. The chain has TRBV20-1 and TRBJ1-3; TRBD1 aligns across 9 bases. The V gene's germline CDR1 is DFQATT and CDR2 SNEGSKA (reference sequence). Unmatched junction bases numbered 5, after V lost 4 bases and J lost 4 bases. The CDR3 has 14 amino acids. CDR3 sequence: CSATRTGEGNTIYF. The CDR3 DNA reads as TGCAGTGCTACCCGGACAGGGGAAGGAAACACCATATATTTT.

V is TRBV5-1 and J is TRBJ2-3; D may be TRBD1 (6 bases). CDR1 is SGHRS and CDR2 is YFSETQ in the germline V gene. CDR3 length equals 15 residues. V lost 4 bases and J lost 1, with 13 bases in between. The CDR3 coding sequence is TGCGCCAGCAGCGACAGGAAGATAGGCACAGATACGCAGTATTTT. Translation gives CASSDRKIGTDTQYF.